Listed here are 4 T cell receptor beta chains from one sample, sequenced in a study of blood T cell repertoires in COVID-19. Here immunoSEQ multiplex PCR was the method, and the copy in TCRdb shows in-frame clones only, minus some. The repertoire holds approximately 120,000 clones, with about 78% as singletons. The sample consisted of peripheral blood. Receptor source: a human donor in a cohort sampled during active or convalescent COVID-19.

The CDR3 is CASSWGAYEQYF. CDR3 DNA: TGTGCCAGCAGTTGGGGGGCCTACGAGCAGTACTTC. V usage is TRBV27 and J usage is TRBJ2-7, with D tentatively TRBD2 (6 bases). CDR1 is MNHEY, CDR2 SMNVEV, per germline (reference sequence). Trimming removed 4 bases from V and 2 bases from J, with 6 bases in between. This CDR3 is built from 12 residues.

In this sample, this clone turned up a few times. This chain uses TRBV19 with TRBJ1-5; D unclear. The CDR3 has 15 residues. With 3 bases removed from V and 3 bases from J, the gap between germline ends came to 12 bases. Germline V lookup: CDR1 LNHDA, CDR2 SQIVND (reference sequence). The CDR3 spells CASSMGQVANQPQHF. The CDR3 DNA reads as TGTGCCAGTAGTATGGGTCAGGTCGCCAATCAGCCCCAGCATTTT.

V gene TRBV4-3 combines with J gene TRBJ1-2; TRBD1 might be the D (6 bases). The CDR3 loop spans 15 amino acids. V gave up 1 base and J gave up 5 bases, with 14 bases separating them. From germline, CDR1 is LGHNA and CDR2 YSLEER. CDR3 nucleotides: TGCGCCAGCAGCCAAGGGGTCCAGGGGCTATATGGCTACACCTTC. This sequence encodes CASSQGVQGLYGYTF.

With respect to this clone: This same CDR3 is encoded by further DNA sequences in the sample. The chain links TRBV15 to TRBJ2-2; 13 bases line up with TRBD2. The V segment lost 1 base and the J segment 6 bases; nucleotides outside the gene matches: 14. The CDR3 covers 20 residues. CDR1 and CDR2 (germline): LNHNV, YYDKDF (reference sequence). DNA for the CDR3: TGTGCCACCAGCAGAGGCTGGACTAGCGGGGGATCCACCGGGTCCGGGGAGCTGTTTTTT. This translates into CATSRGWTSGGSTGSGELFF.